The entry below describes one TCR beta chain. The repertoire was sequenced with immunoSEQ multiplex PCR; TCRdb's copy has only in-frame clones and lacks some. Here the sample spans some 380,000 clones, about 87% being singletons. The data are from a study of blood T cell repertoires in COVID-19. Study context: Acute and convalescent COVID-19 samples came from the United States, Italy and Spain.

Grouping used clinical history reported by participants in a survey and questionnaire. Recovery meant two consecutive negative NP/OP PCR tests, professional clearance, or resolved symptoms. The CDR3 has 17 residues. V shed 5 bases, J shed 4 bases, and the junction held 14 bases outside the gene matches. From germline, CDR1 is SGHNT and CDR2 YYREEE (reference sequence). Material for sequencing was PBMCs or T cells enriched from blood (not recorded which). The chain couples TRBV5-4 to TRBJ2-5; 10 bases match TRBD2. The clonotype originates from a man aged 25-40 years who had recovered from COVID-19. CDR3 sequence (DNA): TGTGCCAGCAGGGATGCGGCAGCGGGGGGGTTTCGAGAGACCCAGTACTTC. This encodes CASRDAAAGGFRETQYF.